This T cell receptor (beta chain) comes out of a study of T cells in Graves' hyperthyroidism and ophthalmopathy (dated by TCRdb to the late 2010s). Background for the entire study: Peripheral blood was collected at initial diagnosis, before any treatment. To identify distinguishing TCR V-J signatures, a discovery cohort of roughly 100 patients was used, comprising 43 with Graves' ophthalmopathy and roughly 60 with stable Graves' hyperthyroidism. Prospective prediction of ophthalmopathy was tested in an independent validation cohort of fewer than 20 hyperthyroidism patients and approximately 17 patients who later progressed to ophthalmopathy. For training and testing, the roughly 93 patients in the discovery cohort were randomly divided in a 7:3 ratio. In over five Graves' hyperthyroidism patients, the study also compared T-cell repertoires from thyroid tissue with T-cell repertoires from blood. Once sampling was done, hyperthyroidism patients were given methimazole at a starting dose of 30 mg daily, whereas ophthalmopathy patients were given high-dose intravenous methylprednisolone. The paper reports TCR Vbeta CDR3 sequencing of some 140 peripheral blood samples: some 41 ophthalmopathy, roughly 80 hyperthyroidism and around 17 progressor patients.

The germline ends are 21 bases apart after V is trimmed by 6 bases and J by 6 bases. CDR3 length: 16 amino acids, cysteine to phenylalanine. Left in the record is the CDR3 DNA by itself, 48 bases read in frame from the first base. The germline V gene specifies KGHDR as CDR1 and SFDVKD as CDR2. As for this clonotype: Its binding antigen is unknown. A much bigger clone sits one base away, suggesting this may be a read error.

The TCR beta CDR3 regions were amplified from the RNA transcripts. For the first round of RT-PCR on the TCR CDR3, the HTBI primer set was used together with the Qiagen OneStep RT-PCR kit. The libraries were constructed in a second round of multiplex PCR and then size-selected and purified. Paired-end sequencing of the libraries was performed with 100 bp reads on an Illumina HiSeq2000. Processing in the source paper ran as follows. SOAPnuke was used to process the raw data, removing reads that contained adapters or uncalled bases, had a mean Phred below 15, or lacked an exact match to the constant primer or identifier. COPE v1.2.5 was used to merge high-quality paired reads, and clonotypes were defined as unique nucleotide sequences. MiTCR v1.1 was used to align clonotypes to the IMGT TRBV, TRBD and TRBJ reference segments. The analysis was restricted to V-J combinations with a frequency above 0.0001, which together covered 99.2% of the repertoires. The TCS score was defined as the ratio of F50 (clonal expansion) to E x V (chaos), calculated using BLOSUM62-based TCRdist between CDR3 peptides within each V-J. Welch's t-statistics and random forest reduced 514 V-J features to about 12, which were used in a naive Bayes classifier (R e1071). TCRdb trimmed public reads at Q25 via fastp, called clones via MiXCR and kept in-frame beta chains. CDR3 protein duplicates are merged, each entry listing the most common genes and DNA. The V and J calls follow TCRdb's processing rather than the paper's. This sample is represented by 400,000 to 450,000 distinct CDR3 sequences; roughly 14% of them were singletons. Less than 15% of the sample is in the top ten clones.

In the ophthalmopathy patients, disease was moderately to severely active, with a Clinical Activity Score of 3 or more, a NOSPECS grade of 4 or more, and a duration of less than 3 months. The study excluded patients with uncontrolled infections, other autoimmune diseases, pregnancy or lactation. Clinical symptoms, serum thyroxine and TRAb, thyroid ultrasound, and orbital computed tomography formed the basis for the diagnoses. PBMCs were isolated from 8 to 10 ml of fresh peripheral blood by Ficoll-Paque density gradient centrifugation. Trizol reagent was used to extract total RNA, and RNA quality was then checked on an Agilent 2100 Bioanalyzer. What the research found in general, with its limitations: In cross-validation, a model built on a 13 V-J signature told ophthalmopathy apart from stable hyperthyroidism with 85% to 90% sensitivity and around 81% specificity, and in testing the same model reached 80%/75%. In validation, the model predicted progression to ophthalmopathy a median of roughly 6.2 months before onset, with approximately 70% sensitivity and roughly 73% specificity. No statistical method was used to fix the sample size in advance, and group allocation was not hidden from the investigators. Blood samples also contained most of the expanded thyroid clonotypes (frequency above 0.001), which suggests that blood repertoires may reflect thyroid immune responses.

This receptor was identified in a young man with Graves' ophthalmopathy. The sequencing sample was made of blood. Here the chain combines TRBV24-1 and TRBJ2-3; a tentative D call is TRBD2 (7 bases match). The DNA is as follows: TGTGCCACCAGTTACCCTGCTGGGGGGGCCAAGGATACGCAGTATTTT. This encodes CATSYPAGGAKDTQYF.